This T cell receptor (beta chain) emerged from a study of T cell responses to AZD1222 COVID-19 vaccine. This clone was detected a few times. Profiled with immunoSEQ multiplex PCR; TCRdb holds only in-frame clones, not every one. Here the sample spans more than 95,000 clones, roughly 90% being singletons. The origin of this receptor is an adult in good health. The sample in question was peripheral blood, obtained on day 0 of AZD1222 vaccination.

The CDR3 DNA sequence: TGTGCCAGCAGCTTATCGGGGGACGGCGGCTACACCTTC. It encodes CASSLSGDGGYTF. The rearrangement links TRBV7-3 to TRBJ1-2, with D possibly matching TRBD1 (5 bases). CDR1 and CDR2 from the germline V gene are SGHTA and FQGTGA. The V end lost 2 bases, the J end lost 8 bases, and 12 bases lay between the germline ends. The CDR3 runs 13 residues.